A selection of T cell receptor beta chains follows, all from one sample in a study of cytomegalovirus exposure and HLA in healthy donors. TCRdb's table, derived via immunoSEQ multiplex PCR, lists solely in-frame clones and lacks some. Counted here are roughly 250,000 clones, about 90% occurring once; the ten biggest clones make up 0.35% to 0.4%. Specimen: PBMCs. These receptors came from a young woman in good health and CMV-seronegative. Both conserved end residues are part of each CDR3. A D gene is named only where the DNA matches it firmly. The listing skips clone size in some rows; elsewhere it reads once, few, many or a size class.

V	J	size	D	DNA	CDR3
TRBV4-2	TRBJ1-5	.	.	TGTGCCAGCAGCCAAGAGGGGTCAGGGGCCAATCAGCCCCAGCATTTT	CASSQEGSGANQPQHF
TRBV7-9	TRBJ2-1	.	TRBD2	TGTGCCAGCAGCTTAATAGCGGGGGCCGGGTATGAGCAGTTCTTC	CASSLIAGAGYEQFF
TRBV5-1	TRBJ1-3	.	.	TGCGCCAGCAGCGCCGGGGACATCAGCTCTGGAAACACCATATATTTT	CASSAGDISSGNTIYF
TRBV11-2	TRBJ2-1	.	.	TGTGCCAGCAGCTTAATAATAGGGGGCAATGAGCAGTTCTTC	CASSLIIGGNEQFF
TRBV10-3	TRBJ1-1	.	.	TGTGCCATCAGTGAATATGGAGGGAACACTGAAGCTTTCTTT	CAISEYGGNTEAFF
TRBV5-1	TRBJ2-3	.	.	TGCGCCAGCAGCTTGTATATCGGGCGGGCAGATACGCAGTATTTT	CASSLYIGRADTQYF
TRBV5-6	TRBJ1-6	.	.	TGTGCCAGCGGGGTTATACAGGGAAGTTCACCCCTCCACTTT	CASGVIQGSSPLHF
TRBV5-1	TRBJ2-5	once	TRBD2	TGCGCCAGCAGCTCCGGGGGGGCCCGGGAGACCCAGTACTTC	CASSSGGARETQYF
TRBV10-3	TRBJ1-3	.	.	TGTGCCATACATGGAGAATCTGGAAACACCATATATTTT	CAIHGESGNTIYF
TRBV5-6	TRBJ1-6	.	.	TGTGCCAGCAGCTTGGACAACCTCAATTCACCCCTCCACTTT	CASSLDNLNSPLHF
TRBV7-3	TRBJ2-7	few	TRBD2	TGTGCCAGCAGCCCGGGACTAGGAGTTTACGAGCAGTACTTC	CASSPGLGVYEQYF
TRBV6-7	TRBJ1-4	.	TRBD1	TGTGCCAGCAACCTCCCCCGACAGGGGGCGAGTTCGGATGAAAAACTGTTTTTT	CASNLPRQGASSDEKLFF
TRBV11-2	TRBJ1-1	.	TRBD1	TGTGCCAGCAGATCGGGACAGGGGGCGACTGAAGCTTTCTTT	CASRSGQGATEAFF
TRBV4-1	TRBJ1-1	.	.	TGCGCCAGCAGGTTTATTTATAGCACTGAAGCTTTCTTT	CASRFIYSTEAFF
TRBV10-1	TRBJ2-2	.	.	TGCGCCAGCAGTGACCACAGGGTAGACGGGGAGCTGTTTTTT	CASSDHRVDGELFF
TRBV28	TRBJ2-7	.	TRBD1	TGTGCCAGCAGTCTAAGTTTATGGGACAGAGGAGACGAGCAGTACTTC	CASSLSLWDRGDEQYF
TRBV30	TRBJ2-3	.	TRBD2	TGTGCCTGGGCGGGACTAGCAGATACGCAGTATTTT	CAWAGLADTQYF
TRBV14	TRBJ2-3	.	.	TGTGCCAGCAGCCCCAGTGGAGTTGCGGGATCCACAGATACGCAGTATTTT	CASSPSGVAGSTDTQYF
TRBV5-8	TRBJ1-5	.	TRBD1	TGTGCCAGCAGCTTTCGTGGGATACAGGGGAATCAGCCCCAGCATTTT	CASSFRGIQGNQPQHF
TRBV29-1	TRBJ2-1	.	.	TGCAGCGTTTCCCCCGTTAGCTCCTACAATGAGCAGTTCTTC	CSVSPVSSYNEQFF
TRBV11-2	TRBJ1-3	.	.	TGTGCCAGCAGCTCGGACAGCACTAACACCATATATTTT	CASSSDSTNTIYF
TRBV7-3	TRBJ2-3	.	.	TGTGCCAGCAGCTTAAGAGGCGGGGGCTTTAGCACAGATACGCAGTATTTT	CASSLRGGGFSTDTQYF
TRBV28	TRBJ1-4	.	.	TGTGCCAGCAGTTTAAGCGTTTCAACTAATGAAAAACTGTTTTTT	CASSLSVSTNEKLFF
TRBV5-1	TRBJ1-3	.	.	TGCGCCAGCAGCTTGGCTAGCCCCTCTGGAAACACCATATATTTT	CASSLASPSGNTIYF
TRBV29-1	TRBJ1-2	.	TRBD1	TGCAGCGCCGGGAACAGGGGAAGCTATGGCTACACCTTC	CSAGNRGSYGYTF
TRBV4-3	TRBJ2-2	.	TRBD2	TGCGCCAGCAGCCCAGGGGTTAGCGGGGGAGCCGGGGAGCTGTTTTTT	CASSPGVSGGAGELFF
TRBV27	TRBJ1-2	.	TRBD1	TGTGCCAGCAGTAGGGACAGGGGAGACTATGGCTACACCTTC	CASSRDRGDYGYTF
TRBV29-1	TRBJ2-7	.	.	TGCAGCGTTGAGGACAGTTATCCCTACGAGCAGTACTTC	CSVEDSYPYEQYF
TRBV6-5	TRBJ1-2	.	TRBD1	TGTGCCAGCAGTTACTGGATGACAGGGAACTATGGCTACACCTTC	CASSYWMTGNYGYTF
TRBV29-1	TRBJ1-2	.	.	TGCAGCGCTAGACCGCTAGCTAACTATGGCTACACCTTC	CSARPLANYGYTF
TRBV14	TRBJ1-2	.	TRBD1	TGTGCCAGCAGCGTGGGGACAGGGGATGGCTACACCTTC	CASSVGTGDGYTF
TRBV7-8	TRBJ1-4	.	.	TGTGCCAGCAGCCAAGCCCCCGAGGGAAAACTGTTTTTT	CASSQAPEGKLFF
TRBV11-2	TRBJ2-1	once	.	TGTGCCAGCAGCTTAGGTGGGCAGGGTTCCTACAATGAGCAGTTCTTC	CASSLGGQGSYNEQFF
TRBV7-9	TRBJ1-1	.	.	TGTGCCAGCACCCCTGGGGCCGGAGCTTTCTTT	CASTPGAGAFF
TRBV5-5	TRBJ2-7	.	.	TGTGCCAGCAGCTTTGGCAGCTCCTACGAGCAGTACTTC	CASSFGSSYEQYF
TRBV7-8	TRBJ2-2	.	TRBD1	TGTGCCAGCAGCTTATCCGGGACAGGGTACACCGGGGAGCTGTTTTTT	CASSLSGTGYTGELFF
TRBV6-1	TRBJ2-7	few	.	TGTGCCAGCAGATTGACAGCATCCTACGAGCAGTACTTC	CASRLTASYEQYF
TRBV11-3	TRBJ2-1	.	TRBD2	TGTGCCAGCAGCTTCAAGCGGGGTCCCTACAATGAGCAGTTCTTC	CASSFKRGPYNEQFF
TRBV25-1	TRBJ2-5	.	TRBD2	TGTGCCAGCAGTGAATGGGCTAGCGGGGGCCCTCAAGGTGCCCAGTACTTC	CASSEWASGGPQGAQYF
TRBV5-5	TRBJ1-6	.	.	TGTGCCAGCAGCTTAACAGCGGATTACCATTCACCCCTCCACTTT	CASSLTADYHSPLHF
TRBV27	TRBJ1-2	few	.	TGTGCCAGCAGAGCGTTCGTGCGGGGAGTAGATGGCTACACCTTC	CASRAFVRGVDGYTF
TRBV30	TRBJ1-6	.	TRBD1	TGTGCCTGGAGTGCTAAAGGACAGGGGAATTCACCCCTCCACTTT	CAWSAKGQGNSPLHF
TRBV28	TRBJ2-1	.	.	TGTGCCAGCAGTCCGAGACCTATAGACAGGCACAATGAGCAGTTCTTC	CASSPRPIDRHNEQFF
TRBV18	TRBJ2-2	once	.	TGTGCCAGCTCACCCGGCCCAGGGAACACCGGGGAGCTGTTTTTT	CASSPGPGNTGELFF
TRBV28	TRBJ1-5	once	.	TGTGCCAGCAGTTTAGAGTACAGGGAGGGACAGCCCCAGCATTTT	CASSLEYREGQPQHF
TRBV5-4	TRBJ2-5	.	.	TGTGCCAGCAGCTTGGAGTCGTTCAGGGCGCGAGAGACCCAGTACTTC	CASSLESFRARETQYF
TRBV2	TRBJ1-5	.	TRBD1	TGTGCCAGCAGCGGGACAGCCGACAATCAGCCCCAGCATTTT	CASSGTADNQPQHF
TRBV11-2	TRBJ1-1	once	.	TGTGCCAGCAGCAACAGAAACACTGAAGCTTTCTTT	CASSNRNTEAFF
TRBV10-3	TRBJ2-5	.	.	TGTGCCATCGGTGTAGCCGGCGGGGGCCGAGAAGAGACCCAGTACTTC	CAIGVAGGGREETQYF
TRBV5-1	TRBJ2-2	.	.	TGCGCCAGCAGCTTGACAACAGGGTCCGGGGAGCTGTTTTTT	CASSLTTGSGELFF
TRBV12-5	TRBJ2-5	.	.	TGTGCTAGTGGTTTGGGAGTTGCCCGACAAGAGACCCAGTACTTC	CASGLGVARQETQYF